This T cell receptor (beta chain) was captured by sequencing in a study of T-cell memory formation after mild COVID-19. General observations from the study: Mainly in CM and EM were contracting CD4+ clones; CD8+ were in EMRA.

The CDR3 contains 15 residues. V was trimmed by 5 bases and J by 4 bases, leaving 16 bases between them. Germline V gene data show CDR1 as SEHNR and CDR2 as FQNEAQ (reference sequence). TCRdb re-analysed the 5' RACE reads in MiXCR, keeping a single row per CDR3 protein. Here the sample spans hundreds of thousands of distinct CDR3 sequences, roughly 13% being singletons. This clonotype showed up just a few times. Antigen specificity is unknown. The chain is built from TRBV7-9 and TRBJ2-3; maybe TRBD2 (6 bases). Sequenced sample: PBMCs or a T cell subset sorted from them (not recorded which). The receptor's source is a man between 18 and 35 years old who had mild COVID-19 (a few samples of this study predate the infection). Cell type and time point are not known. Written as DNA, the CDR3 is TGTGCCAGCAGCCCTAGCGTGGAAAGGCCAGATACGCAGTATTTT. Its protein product is CASSPSVERPDTQYF. The full variable domain, its missing parts supplied by reference TRBV7-9 and TRBJ2-3, is DTGVSQNPRHKITKRGQNVTFRCDPISEHNRLYWYRQTLGQGPEFLTYFQNEAQLEKSRLLSDRFSAERPKGSFSTLEIQRTEQGDSAMYLCASSPSVERPDTQYFGPGTRLTVL.